This T cell receptor beta chain came from a study of blood T cell repertoires in COVID-19. The wider study: Samples came from the United States, Italy and Spain, spanning acute and convalescent COVID-19.

Repertoires were generated with immunoSEQ multiplex PCR, while TCRdb's copy carries only in-frame clones and drops some. The sample has roughly 110,000 clones; roughly 84% are singletons. The clonotype originates from a middle-aged man with acute or convalescent COVID-19. Sequenced sample: peripheral blood.

The CDR3 protein is CASSPMDRLAYEQYF. Written as DNA, the CDR3 is TGTGCCAGCAGCCCGATGGACAGGCTGGCCTACGAGCAGTACTTC. J is TRBJ2-7 and V is TRBV3-1 (or the pseudogene TRBV3-2); 7 bases line up with TRBD1. This CDR3 has 15 residues. J gave up 2 bases and V 4 bases, and 8 bases lay outside the gene matches. The germline V gene has CDR1 LGHDT and CDR2 YNNKEL (reference sequence).